The 14 T cell receptor beta chains below all came from one sample that was sequenced in a study of blood T cell repertoires in COVID-19. Method: immunoSEQ multiplex PCR; TCRdb's copy keeps in-frame clones and lacks some. The sample includes about 160,000 clones, approximately 84% of them seen just once. Sequencing was performed on peripheral blood. Source of these receptors: a man in his forties or fifties with acute or convalescent COVID-19.

The CDR3 here is CASSGDRAAGNTIYF. The CDR3 DNA is TGTGCCAGTAGTGGAGACAGGGCTGCTGGAAACACCATATATTTT. J is TRBJ1-3 and V is TRBV19; the match to TRBD1 covers 7 bases. Germline CDR1 reads LNHDA; CDR2 reads SQIVND (reference sequence). The J segment lost 2 bases and the V segment lost 5 bases, leaving 6 bases of the junction unmatched. The CDR3 runs to 15 residues. Based on the CDR3 plus reference TRBV19 and TRBJ1-3, the full variable domain is DGGITQSPKYLFRKEGQNVTLSCEQNLNHDAMYWYRQDPGQGLRLIYYSQIVNDFQKGDIAEGYSVSREKKESFPLTVTSAQKNPTAFYLCASSGDRAAGNTIYFGEGSWLTVV.

The CDR3, as DNA: TGTGCCAGCAGCTTGAGCAGGAGGGATCAGCCCCAGCATTTT. Translating it yields CASSLSRRDQPQHF. The genes are TRBV11-2 and TRBJ1-5; D gene ambiguous. CDR3 length equals 14 residues. V dropped 3 bases and J dropped 5 bases, with 11 bases sitting between them. Germline loops: CDR1 SGHAT, CDR2 FQNNGV.

In this sample, this clone turned up once. The genes are TRBV29-1 and TRBJ2-3; 8 bases are shared with TRBD1. The germline V gene encodes CDR1 SQVTM and CDR2 ANQGSEA. CDR3 size: 12 residues. With V trimmed by 7 bases and J by 6 bases, 6 bases remained unmatched. The chain's CDR3 is CSGGQGSDTQYF. The CDR3 DNA reads TGCAGCGGTGGACAGGGATCCGATACGCAGTATTTT.

The rearrangement links TRBV18 to TRBJ2-7; possible D gene TRBD2, 5 bases. The CDR3 has 13 amino acids. Trimming pared 3 bases from V and 7 bases from J, leaving 13 bases between. The germline V gene has CDR1 KGHSH and CDR2 LQKENI. The CDR3 DNA reads TGTGCCAGCTCACCGCCGGGGTCCTCGGAGCAGTACTTC. Protein product: CASSPPGSSEQYF.

CDR3 nucleotides: TGTGCCAGCAGCCAAGAGGGAGTCAGGCTCTCTGGAAACACCATATATTTT. Its translation: CASSQEGVRLSGNTIYF. This rearrangement joins TRBV3-1 (or the pseudogene TRBV3-2) to TRBJ1-3; no clear D gene. This CDR3 has 17 residues. CDR1 is LGHDT and CDR2 is YNNKEL in the germline V gene (reference sequence). V lost 0 bases and J lost 0, with 12 bases in between.

J is TRBJ1-6 and V is TRBV28, with D unclear. CDR1 and CDR2 (germline): MDHEN, SYDVKM. V shed 8 bases and J shed 3 bases, with 8 bases lying between them. The CDR3 is 13 residues long. CDR3: CASSELYNSPLHF. The CDR3 DNA reads as TGTGCCAGCTCCGAACTCTATAATTCACCCCTCCACTTT.

The chain has TRBV14 and TRBJ2-7; 7 nucleotides line up with TRBD2. The CDR3 is made up of 16 amino acids. The V and J ends lost 4 bases and 2 bases, in that order; junction bases with no gene match: 11. Germline V lookup: CDR1 SGHDN, CDR2 FVKESK. The CDR3 is CASSLGGSGSTYEQYF. CDR3 coding DNA: TGTGCCAGCAGCCTGGGAGGGTCAGGGAGCACCTACGAGCAGTACTTC.

V and J are TRBV11-2 and TRBJ2-2, with D possibly being TRBD2 (6 bases). The V gene lost 2 bases and the J gene lost 5 bases, with 12 bases spanning the gap. Germline V CDR1 and CDR2: SGHAT, FQNNGV. The CDR3 length is 15 residues. CDR3 amino acids: CASSLSFGGTGELFF. As DNA, the CDR3 is TGTGCCAGCAGCTTAAGTTTTGGGGGGACCGGGGAGCTGTTTTTT.

V gene TRBV4-2 combines with J gene TRBJ1-5; tentatively, D is TRBD1 (5 bases). CDR3 length equals 16 residues. The V gene lost 0 bases and the J gene lost 5 bases, with 14 bases spanning the gap. The germline CDR1 and CDR2 sequences are LGHNA and YNFKEQ. CDR3 in amino acids: CASSQDDRAGDQPQHF. Here the CDR3 DNA reads TGTGCCAGCAGCCAAGATGACCGGGCGGGGGATCAGCCCCAGCATTTT.

The chain has TRBV4-1 and TRBJ1-1; the D gene is possibly TRBD1 (6 bases). CDR1 and CDR2 from the germline V gene are MGHRA and YSYEKL. There are 15 residues in the CDR3. Trimming took 1 base from V and 3 from J, leaving 12 bases between them. CDR3 sequence (DNA): TGCGCCAGCAGCCAAGCCACAGGGAGGGACACTGAAGCTTTCTTT. It codes for CASSQATGRDTEAFF.

The CDR3 reads CASSVQWGDNEQFF. The CDR3, as DNA: TGTGCCAGCAGCGTCCAATGGGGGGACAATGAGCAGTTCTTC. The chain links TRBV6-4 to TRBJ2-1, with D perhaps TRBD2 (6 bases). Trimming removed 6 bases from V and 5 bases from J, with 14 bases in between. From germline, CDR1 is MRHNA and CDR2 SNTAGT. The CDR3 is 14 residues long.

The V and J genes are TRBV2 and TRBJ2-5; 11 bases are shared with TRBD1. Germline V CDR1 and CDR2: SNHLY, FYNNEI. V was pared by 8 bases and J by 4 bases, with 12 bases of the junction left unmatched. This CDR3 is built from 16 residues. CDR3 DNA: TGTGCCAGCGGAAGGGGACAGGGGGGCCGCGGAGAGACCCAGTACTTC. Residues: CASGRGQGGRGETQYF.

The V call is TRBV11-1, the J call TRBJ2-3; possible D gene TRBD2, 6 bases. V gave up 5 bases and J gave up 5 bases, with 17 bases separating them. This CDR3 is 15 amino acids long. Germline assignment: CDR1 SGHAT and CDR2 FQDESV (reference sequence). The CDR3, as DNA: TGTGCCAGCAGCGACGGGCCGGGGGTCTTAGATACGCAGTATTTT. This sequence encodes CASSDGPGVLDTQYF.

V is TRBV15 and J is TRBJ2-5; weak D call: TRBD1 (5 bases). Trimming removed 0 bases at V and 1 base at J, with 15 bases between. There are 17 residues in the CDR3. Germline CDR1 reads LNHNV; CDR2 reads YYDKDF (reference sequence). CDR3 residues: CATSRDKGRGFQETQYF. The CDR3 DNA reads TGTGCCACCAGCAGAGATAAGGGAAGGGGATTCCAAGAGACCCAGTACTTC.